This TCR beta chain is from a study of blood T cell repertoires in COVID-19. Study as a whole: PBMCs, B-cell-depleted T cells, or T cells provided the cDNA or gDNA that made up the material.

Concerning this clone: Other DNA variants within this sample encode the same CDR3.

Per the original methods: The assay estimated nucleated cells by amplifying reference gene primers. TCRdb's table, derived via immunoSEQ multiplex PCR, lists solely in-frame clones and lacks some. Clone size and V and J calls were adopted from that table, with D and trimming inferred from the DNA. The sample lists about 480,000 clones, about 91% seen once, with 0.75% to 0.9% in the top ten. V lost 0 bases to trimming and J lost 2 bases, with 6 bases between them. The CDR3 contains 14 residues. Per germline, CDR1 SGHNT and CDR2 YENEEA. The chain uses TRBV11-3 and TRBJ2-3; D gene uncertain. The clonotype was recovered from a man aged 18 to 35 with COVID-19, enrolled during active disease. Sample: peripheral blood. CDR3: CASSLEADTDTQYF. CDR3 nucleotide sequence: TGTGCCAGCAGCTTAGAGGCAGACACAGATACGCAGTATTTT.